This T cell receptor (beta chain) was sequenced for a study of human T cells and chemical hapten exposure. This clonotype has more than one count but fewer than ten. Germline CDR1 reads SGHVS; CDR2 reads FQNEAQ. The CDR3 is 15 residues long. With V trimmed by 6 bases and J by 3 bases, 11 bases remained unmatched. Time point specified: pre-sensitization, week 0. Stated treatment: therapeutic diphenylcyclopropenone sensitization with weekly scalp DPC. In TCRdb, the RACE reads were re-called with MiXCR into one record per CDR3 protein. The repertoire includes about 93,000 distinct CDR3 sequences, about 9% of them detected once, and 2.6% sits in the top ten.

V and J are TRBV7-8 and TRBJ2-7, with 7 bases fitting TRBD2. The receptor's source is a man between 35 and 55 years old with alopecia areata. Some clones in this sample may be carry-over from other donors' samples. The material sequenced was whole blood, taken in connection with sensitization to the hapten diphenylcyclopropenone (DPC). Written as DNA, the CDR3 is TGTGCCAGCAGTACCACCCCTCGCGGGAGCTACGAGCAGTACTTC. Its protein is CASSTTPRGSYEQYF.